A single sample gave rise to the 3 T cell receptor beta chains below, sequenced in a study of glioma-infiltrating T cells after dendritic cell vaccination. Libraries were prepared by immunoSEQ multiplex PCR; TCRdb keeps only in-frame clonotypes and omits some of them. Among thousands of clones, roughly 92% were seen once, and the ten largest hold 5% to 6%. Sequences were derived from blood, sampled before dendritic cell vaccination. These TCRs come from a human donor with glioblastoma.

The rearrangement uses TRBV30 and TRBJ1-5; the D is unclear. This CDR3 spans 13 amino acids. Trimming took off 3 bases at V and 4 bases at J, with 10 bases between the two ends. CDR1 is GTSNPN, CDR2 SVGIG, per germline (reference sequence). The CDR3 region is CAWRTENNQPQHF. The CDR3, as DNA: TGTGCCTGGAGGACGGAGAATAATCAGCCCCAGCATTTT.

The rearrangement uses TRBV5-1 and TRBJ2-1; 9 bases line up with TRBD1. Germline-derived CDR1 and CDR2 are SGHRS and YFSETQ. This CDR3 comprises 14 residues. V shed 6 bases, J shed 5 bases, and the junction held 6 bases outside the gene matches. CDR3 nucleotide sequence: TGCGCCAGCAATCGGGACAGGGCTAACAATGAGCAGTTCTTC. Encoded protein: CASNRDRANNEQFF.

The V gene is TRBV6-6, the J gene TRBJ2-3; maybe TRBD2 (6 bases). Per germline, CDR1 MNHNY and CDR2 SVGAGI (reference sequence). This CDR3 comprises 14 residues. Trimming took off 4 bases at V and 4 bases at J, with 12 bases between the two ends. This CDR3 is CASSWRGGADTQYF. In nucleotides, the CDR3 is TGTGCCAGCAGTTGGCGAGGAGGGGCAGATACGCAGTATTTT.